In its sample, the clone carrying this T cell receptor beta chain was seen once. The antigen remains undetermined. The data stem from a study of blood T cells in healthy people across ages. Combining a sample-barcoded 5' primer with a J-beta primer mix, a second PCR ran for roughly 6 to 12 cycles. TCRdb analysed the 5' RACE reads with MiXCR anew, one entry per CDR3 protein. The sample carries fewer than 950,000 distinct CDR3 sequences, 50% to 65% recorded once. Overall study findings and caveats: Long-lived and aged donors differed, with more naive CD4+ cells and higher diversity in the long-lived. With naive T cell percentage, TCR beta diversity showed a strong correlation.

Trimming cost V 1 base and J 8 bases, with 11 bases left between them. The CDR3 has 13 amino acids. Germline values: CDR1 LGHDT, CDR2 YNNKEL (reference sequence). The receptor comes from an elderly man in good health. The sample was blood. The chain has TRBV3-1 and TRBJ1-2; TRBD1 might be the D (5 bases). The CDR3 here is CASSQGGARGYTF. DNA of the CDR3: TGTGCCAGCAGCCAAGGGGGCGCGCGGGGCTACACCTTC.